A selection of T cell receptor beta chains follows, all from one sample in a study of CD8 T cells in Susac syndrome. Each CDR3 protein gets one entry after TCRdb re-called the immunoSEQ multiplex PCR reads with MiXCR. The sample records some 210,000 distinct CDR3 sequences, less than 95% being singletons. Sequencing was performed on CD4+ T cells from PBMCs. These receptors were collected from a human donor with Susac syndrome. CDR3s include the opening cysteine and the closing phenylalanine or tryptophan. Fields, in order: V gene, D gene, J gene, clone size, CDR3 protein, CDR3 DNA. D genes are given only for firm matches. Size tells how often a clone was seen (once, few, many) or the class of an expanded clone, and some rows leave it out.

TRBV5-1	.	TRBJ2-2	.	CASSEDTYTGELFF	TGCGCCAGCAGCGAGGACACTTACACCGGGGAGCTGTTTTTT
TRBV3-1	.	TRBJ2-2	.	CASSQGRQTGELFF	TGTGCCAGCAGCCAAGGTCGGCAGACCGGGGAGCTGTTTTTT
TRBV20-1	.	TRBJ1-6	.	CSAQRENSYNSPLHF	TGCAGTGCCCAACGGGAGAACTCCTATAATTCACCCCTCCACTTT
TRBV12-3/TRBV12-4	.	TRBJ1-2	once	CASSLREGYTF	TGTGCCAGCAGTTTACGGGAAGGCTACACCTTC
TRBV20-1	.	TRBJ1-2	.	CSARVLRGSDGYTF	TGCAGTGCTAGAGTTCTCAGGGGCTCAGACGGCTACACCTTC
TRBV6-5	.	TRBJ2-7	.	CASSYSLTGTTYEQYF	TGTGCCAGCAGTTACTCGTTAACCGGGACGACCTACGAGCAGTACTTC
TRBV5-1	.	TRBJ2-2	.	CASSLAIGDTGELFF	TGCGCCAGCAGCTTGGCCATAGGGGACACCGGGGAGCTGTTTTTT
TRBV29-1	.	TRBJ1-2	.	CSVEDGNYGYTF	TGCAGCGTTGAAGATGGAAACTATGGCTACACCTTC
TRBV9	TRBD2	TRBJ2-4	.	CASSPTSGGFQNIQYF	TGTGCCAGCAGCCCGACTAGCGGGGGGTTTCAAAACATTCAGTACTTC
TRBV9	.	TRBJ2-5	.	CASSARTYEETQYF	TGTGCCAGCAGCGCGAGGACATACGAAGAGACCCAGTACTTC
TRBV7-8	.	TRBJ2-3	.	CASSLQAGTDTQYF	TGTGCCAGCAGCCTGCAGGCGGGGACAGATACGCAGTATTTT
TRBV6-6	.	TRBJ2-7	.	CASTPATTSSYEQYF	TGTGCCAGCACGCCAGCTACCACTAGCTCCTACGAGCAGTACTTC
TRBV12-3/TRBV12-4	.	TRBJ1-1	.	CASGSGTEAFF	TGTGCCAGCGGCTCGGGCACTGAAGCTTTCTTT
TRBV12-3/TRBV12-4	.	TRBJ1-1	.	CASGESMNTEAFF	TGTGCCAGTGGGGAAAGCATGAACACTGAAGCTTTCTTT
TRBV4-3	.	TRBJ2-1	.	CASSLDSYNEQFF	TGCGCCAGCAGCCTGGACAGTTACAATGAGCAGTTCTTC
TRBV7-6	.	TRBJ1-4	.	CASSMTVHNEKLFF	TGTGCCAGCAGCATGACAGTTCATAATGAAAAACTGTTTTTT
TRBV15	.	TRBJ1-4	.	CATSRPTGGEKLFF	TGTGCCACCAGCAGACCGACAGGAGGTGAAAAACTGTTTTTT
TRBV12-3/TRBV12-4	.	TRBJ2-7	.	CASSLGLGATYEQYF	TGTGCCAGCAGTTTAGGCCTGGGGGCGACGTACGAGCAGTACTTC
TRBV7-2	TRBD1	TRBJ2-2	.	CASSRDSTGELFF	TGTGCCAGCAGCCGGGACAGCACCGGGGAGCTGTTTTTT
TRBV19	.	TRBJ1-6	.	CASSPTQNSPLHF	TGTGCCAGTAGTCCCACACAGAATTCACCCCTCCACTTT
TRBV2	.	TRBJ1-2	.	CASTGDRFGYGYTF	TGTGCCAGCACAGGTGACAGGTTCGGCTATGGCTACACCTTC
TRBV7-8	.	TRBJ2-2	.	CASSLAGRGTGELFF	TGTGCCAGCAGCTTAGCAGGGCGCGGCACCGGGGAGCTGTTTTTT
TRBV6-1	TRBD1	TRBJ2-2	.	CAAKNRGRMVGELFF	TGTGCCGCGAAGAACAGGGGGCGAATGGTCGGGGAGCTGTTTTTT
TRBV28	.	TRBJ1-1	.	CASRSPGPDSTEAFF	TGTGCCAGCAGGTCCCCGGGACCAGATTCCACTGAAGCTTTCTTT
TRBV6-5	TRBD2	TRBJ2-3	.	CASRPAGDQTDTQYF	TGTGCCAGCAGGCCCGCGGGGGACCAGACAGATACGCAGTATTTT
TRBV7-6	.	TRBJ2-7	.	CASSLGVRGAHEQYF	TGTGCCAGCAGCTTAGGCGTCAGGGGCGCCCACGAGCAGTACTTC
TRBV5-1	.	TRBJ2-5	once	CASSLDDLETQYF	TGCGCCAGCAGCTTGGACGATTTGGAGACCCAGTACTTC
TRBV2	TRBD1	TRBJ2-7	.	CASILDRDLSEQYF	TGTGCCAGCATCTTAGACAGGGACCTATCCGAGCAGTACTTC
TRBV5-4	TRBD2	TRBJ2-7	.	CASSPSGTSVSYEQYF	TGTGCCAGCAGCCCGAGCGGGACTAGCGTCTCCTACGAGCAGTACTTC
TRBV27	.	TRBJ2-5	.	CASSGNQETQYF	TGTGCCAGCTCAGGGAACCAAGAGACCCAGTACTTC
TRBV12-3/TRBV12-4	.	TRBJ1-5	.	CASSLARHQPQHF	TGTGCCAGCAGTTTAGCCCGGCATCAGCCCCAGCATTTT
TRBV6-2/TRBV6-3	.	TRBJ2-5	.	CASSSRDQQETQYF	TGTGCCAGCAGTTCCCGGGATCAGCAAGAGACCCAGTACTTC
TRBV10-3	.	TRBJ1-5	.	CAISEPNQPQHF	TGTGCCATCAGTGAGCCAAATCAGCCCCAGCATTTT
TRBV9	TRBD1	TRBJ2-7	.	CASSVDEGAYEQYF	TGTGCCAGCAGCGTAGACGAGGGGGCATACGAGCAGTACTTC
TRBV27	TRBD2	TRBJ2-3	.	CASSPLAGGVTDTQYF	TGTGCCAGCAGTCCACTAGCGGGGGGGGTCACAGATACGCAGTATTTT
TRBV28	.	TRBJ2-1	.	CASSLRPNEQFF	TGTGCCAGCAGTCTACGACCCAATGAGCAGTTCTTC
TRBV20-1	.	TRBJ2-7	.	CSAPRTRGEQYF	TGCAGTGCTCCCAGGACGCGCGGGGAGCAGTACTTC
TRBV29-1	.	TRBJ1-1	.	CSALGVSLNTEAFF	TGCAGCGCCCTGGGGGTTTCCCTGAACACTGAAGCTTTCTTT
TRBV7-3	TRBD1	TRBJ1-1	.	CASSLTSTGDLAFF	TGTGCCAGCAGCTTAACGTCGACAGGGGATTTGGCTTTCTTT
TRBV13	.	TRBJ2-7	.	CASSFSMLGIEQYF	TGTGCCAGCAGCTTCTCCATGCTCGGGATCGAACAGTACTTC
TRBV20-1	TRBD1	TRBJ1-1	.	CSANRDRGVNTEAFF	TGCAGTGCTAACCGGGACAGGGGGGTTAACACTGAAGCTTTCTTT
TRBV4-3	TRBD2	TRBJ2-1	.	CASSRERGVGEQFF	TGCGCCAGCAGCCGGGAGCGGGGGGTGGGTGAGCAGTTCTTC
TRBV2	TRBD1	TRBJ1-5	.	CASSPVFFTGVGNQPQHF	TGTGCCAGCAGTCCGGTGTTTTTCACAGGGGTGGGCAATCAGCCCCAGCATTTT
TRBV2	.	TRBJ1-5	.	CASSARRDNQPQHF	TGTGCCAGCAGCGCCCGCAGGGACAATCAGCCCCAGCATTTT
TRBV20-1	.	TRBJ2-4	.	CSASGQPGAIQYF	TGCAGTGCTAGTGGACAGCCCGGGGCCATTCAGTACTTC
TRBV7-2	.	TRBJ2-5	.	CASSLNGASQETQYF	TGTGCCAGCAGCTTAAATGGCGCTAGCCAAGAGACCCAGTACTTC
TRBV29-1	.	TRBJ2-7	.	CSVIRGYEQYF	TGCAGCGTAATACGTGGCTACGAGCAGTACTTC
TRBV28	.	TRBJ1-1	.	CASSLEQGWETEAFF	TGTGCCAGCAGCCTTGAGCAGGGGTGGGAGACTGAAGCTTTCTTT
TRBV3-1	.	TRBJ2-7	once	CASSRYTDGSSYEQYF	TGTGCCAGCAGCCGGTACACCGACGGGAGCTCCTACGAGCAGTACTTC
TRBV20-1	TRBD2	TRBJ2-1	.	CSAREVAGIDNEQFF	TGCAGTGCTAGAGAAGTAGCGGGGATCGACAATGAGCAGTTCTTC
TRBV4-2	.	TRBJ2-5	.	CASSQDSGQAKRTQYF	TGTGCCAGCAGCCAAGATTCCGGCCAGGCCAAACGGACCCAGTACTTC
TRBV20-1	.	TRBJ1-2	.	CSAGEGYRNYGYTF	TGCAGTGCTGGAGAAGGGTATCGTAACTATGGCTACACCTTC
TRBV5-4	TRBD1	TRBJ2-7	.	CASSTTGTGAYEQYF	TGTGCCAGCAGCACTACCGGGACAGGGGCCTACGAGCAGTACTTC